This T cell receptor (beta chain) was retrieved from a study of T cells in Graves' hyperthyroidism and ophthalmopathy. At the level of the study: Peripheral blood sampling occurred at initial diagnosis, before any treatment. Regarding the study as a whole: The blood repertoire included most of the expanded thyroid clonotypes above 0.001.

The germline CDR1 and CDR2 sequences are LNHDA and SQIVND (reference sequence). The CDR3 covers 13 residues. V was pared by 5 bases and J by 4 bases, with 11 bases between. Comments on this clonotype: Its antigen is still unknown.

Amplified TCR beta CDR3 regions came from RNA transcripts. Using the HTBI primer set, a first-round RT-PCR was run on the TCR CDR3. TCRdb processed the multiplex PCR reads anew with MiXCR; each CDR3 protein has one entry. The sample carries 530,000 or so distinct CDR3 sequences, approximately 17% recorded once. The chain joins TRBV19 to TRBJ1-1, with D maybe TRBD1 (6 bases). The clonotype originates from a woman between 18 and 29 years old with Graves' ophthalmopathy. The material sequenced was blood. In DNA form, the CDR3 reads TGTGCCAGTAGTGAGGAAGGGGGCACTGAAGCTTTCTTT. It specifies CASSEEGGTEAFF.